This TCR beta chain was identified in a study of T cell changes during pregnancy in multiple sclerosis. Generated by immunoSEQ multiplex PCR, the TCRdb table keeps only in-frame clones and is missing some. Among fewer than 100,000 clones listed, about nine tenths were seen once. CDR3 length: 15 amino acids. V was cut by 5 bases and J by 2 bases, with 16 bases left in between. Per the germline V gene, CDR1 is SEHNR and CDR2 is FQNEAQ (reference sequence). This chain links TRBV7-9 with TRBJ2-7; possible D gene TRBD2, 6 bases. The sequence was collected from a female donor with multiple sclerosis, enrolled in a pregnancy study. Here the sequenced sample was peripheral blood, taken before pregnancy. Here the CDR3 DNA reads TGTGCCAGCAGCCCCCCGGAGGGACTCGCCTACGAGCAGTACTTC. This gives the protein CASSPPEGLAYEQYF.